Listed here are 14 T cell receptor beta chains from one sample, sequenced in a study of T cell changes during pregnancy in multiple sclerosis (dated by TCRdb to the late 2010s). The protocol used for the library was the immunoSEQ multiplex PCR assay. Not all clones reach the TCRdb copy of this immuneACCESS table, which keeps in-frame sequences only. Checked studies attribute under half of the gap to unresolved V genes and leave the rest unexplained. Present in this sample are approximately 71,000 clones, roughly 90% of which were seen just once. The biggest ten clones account for less than 2% of the sample. The source was peripheral blood, collected in the second trimester of pregnancy. The receptors shown here come from a female donor with multiple sclerosis, enrolled in a pregnancy study.

J is TRBJ1-5 and V is TRBV6-1; unclear D gene. The CDR3 is 15 residues long. The V and J ends lost 1 base and 2 bases respectively, with 9 bases between them. The germline gives CDR1 MNHNS, CDR2 SASEGT. The CDR3: CASSEGWEGNQPQHF. The CDR3 DNA is TGTGCCAGCAGTGAAGGGTGGGAGGGCAATCAGCCCCAGCATTTT.

The chain combines TRBV4-2 with TRBJ2-5, with D tentatively TRBD2 (6 bases). V lost 0 bases to trimming and J lost 4 bases, with 12 bases between them. CDR3 length equals 15 residues. Germline-derived CDR1 and CDR2 are LGHNA and YNFKEQ. The CDR3 loop reads CASSQDREFIETQYF. The DNA for the CDR3 is TGTGCCAGCAGCCAAGATCGGGAGTTTATAGAGACCCAGTACTTC.

The chain recombines TRBV5-4 with TRBJ2-2; maybe TRBD2 (5 bases). CDR1 SGHNT and CDR2 YYREEE come from the germline V gene (reference sequence). Trimming removed 5 bases at V and 4 bases at J, with 15 bases between. The CDR3 spans 15 residues. In nucleotides, the CDR3 is TGTGCCAGCAGTCTGGGAGTATCGGGCACCGGGGAGCTGTTTTTT. It encodes CASSLGVSGTGELFF. The whole variable domain, remainder taken from reference TRBV5-4 and TRBJ2-2, is ETGVTQSPTHLIKTRGQQVTLRCSSQSGHNTVSWYQQALGQGPQFIFQYYREEENGRGNFPPRFSGLQFPNYSSELNVNALELDDSALYLCASSLGVSGTGELFFGEGSRLTVL.

This chain uses TRBV5-1 with TRBJ2-1; D possibly corresponds to TRBD1 (6 bases). Trimming shortened V by 4 bases and J by 5 bases, and 16 bases separated the two germline ends. This CDR3 region has 15 residues. Per germline, CDR1 SGHRS and CDR2 YFSETQ. The CDR3 here is CASSPPGGRDNEQFF. The CDR3 DNA reads TGCGCCAGCAGCCCGCCTGGGGGCAGGGACAATGAGCAGTTCTTC.

The rearrangement links TRBV30 to TRBJ1-3; TRBD1 matches 7 bases. V trimming: 3 bases; J trimming: 9 bases; junction bases outside the gene matches: 11. CDR3 length: 14 residues. The germline V gene encodes CDR1 GTSNPN and CDR2 SVGIG (reference sequence). The CDR3 DNA reads as TGTGCCTGGAGCCCCGACAGGGTTCGTGGCACCATATATTTT. Its translation: CAWSPDRVRGTIYF.

The V call is TRBV7-9, the J call TRBJ1-3; perhaps TRBD1 as D (5 bases). The CDR3 is made up of 17 amino acids. V lost 0 bases to trimming and J lost 0 bases, with 12 bases between them. Looked up from germline, CDR1 is SEHNR and CDR2 is FQNEAQ (reference sequence). The CDR3 sequence is CASSLAEGPRSGNTIYF. The CDR3, as DNA: TGTGCCAGCAGCTTAGCGGAGGGACCGCGCTCTGGAAACACCATATATTTT.

The chain is built from TRBV6-1 and TRBJ2-1; 12 positions agree with TRBD2. The CDR3 covers 16 residues. Trimming removed 3 bases from V and 4 bases from J; junction bases left unmatched: 4. From germline, CDR1 is MNHNS and CDR2 SASEGT. CDR3 coding DNA: TGTGCCAGCAGTGAGGTTCTAGCGGGAGGGTACAATGAGCAGTTCTTC. Its protein is CASSEVLAGGYNEQFF.

This rearrangement joins TRBV6-6 to TRBJ2-1; the D is unclear. Germline lookup yields CDR1 MNHNY and CDR2 SVGAGI (reference sequence). This CDR3 comprises 15 residues. Trimming pared 7 bases from V and 3 bases from J, leaving 16 bases between. The CDR3 bases are TGTGCCAGCAATTCAAGGCTAGAAGGCTACAATGAGCAGTTCTTC. This translates into CASNSRLEGYNEQFF.

The rearrangement uses TRBV4-1 and TRBJ1-1; 7 bases match TRBD1. This CDR3 has 16 residues. V lost 1 base, J lost 1 base, and 6 bases stayed unmatched. Germline assignment: CDR1 MGHRA and CDR2 YSYEKL. The CDR3 loop is CASSQGTGAGNTEAFF. In nucleotides, the CDR3 is TGCGCCAGCAGCCAAGGTACAGGGGCTGGGAACACTGAAGCTTTCTTT.

The chain couples TRBV19 to TRBJ1-2; D perhaps matches TRBD1 (6 bases). Looked up from germline, CDR1 is LNHDA and CDR2 is SQIVND (reference sequence). The CDR3 length is 15 residues. V shed 4 bases and J shed 6 bases, with 18 bases lying between them. The CDR3 sequence: CASSRTVGLRNGYTF. DNA of the CDR3: TGTGCCAGTAGTAGGACAGTCGGATTACGGAATGGCTACACCTTC.

The genes are TRBV15 and TRBJ1-5; tentatively, D is TRBD1 (6 bases). Germline V gives CDR1 LNHNV, CDR2 YYDKDF (reference sequence). V was cut by 0 bases and J by 16 bases, with 22 bases left in between. The CDR3 loop spans 15 amino acids. CDR3 loop: CATSREEAILGAQHF. In DNA, the CDR3 is TGTGCCACCAGCAGAGAAGAGGCGATTTTGGGGGCGCAACATTTT.

The rearrangement links TRBV7-2 to TRBJ2-5; D not certain. This CDR3 is built from 12 residues. V gave up 2 bases and J gave up 3 bases, with 4 bases separating them. Germline CDR1 is SGHTA and CDR2 is FQGNSA. The CDR3 region has the DNA TGTGCCAGCAGCTTATCTGAAGAGACCCAGTACTTC. Translated, it gives CASSLSEETQYF.

The sample holds a few counts of this clone. CDR3: CASSPGVGGPQPQHF. Here the CDR3 DNA reads TGCGCCAGCAGCCCCGGGGTGGGGGGACCTCAGCCCCAGCATTTT. The chain carries TRBV5-1 and TRBJ1-5, with D perhaps matching TRBD1 (5 bases). Germline V CDR1 and CDR2: SGHRS, YFSETQ. This CDR3 is 15 amino acids long. The ends were cut back, 4 bases at V and 6 bases at J, with 17 bases in the middle.

The genes are TRBV4-1 and TRBJ2-3; D remains ambiguous. Germline CDR1 is MGHRA and CDR2 is YSYEKL. CDR3 length: 14 residues. Trimming pared 2 bases from V and 4 bases from J, leaving 10 bases between. CDR3 DNA sequence: TGCGCCAGCAGCCAATCCGACTGGCCAGATACGCAGTATTTT. Residues: CASSQSDWPDTQYF.